This note documents a single TCR beta chain sequence. This clone was counted only a few times. What antigen it recognizes has not been identified. No base qualities exist here, and no much larger clone lies one base off it. This sample is part of a study of beta chain features in type 1 diabetes (dated by TCRdb to 2016 to 2019). Some background on the complete study: No differences in mean age, gender distribution, total cell number or subset yield were found between patients and healthy donors. Across all samples, some 99 million sorted cells were examined, and cell number per subset correlated strongly with RNA yield. In the study, TCRB repertoires of sorted circulating CD4+ T cell subsets from recently diagnosed type 1 diabetes patients were compared with those of matched healthy donors. Regulatory and stem cell-like memory subsets were obtained from only 8 patients and roughly eight healthy donors, while naive and central memory subsets were obtained from all 30 or so donors.

What the study reported, not specific to this receptor: HLA sub-analyses involved small numbers of individuals, so any influence of HLA type on TCRB rearrangement remained unresolved. PCR might favor shorter templates, but patient and control samples were amplified and corrected together, so any skew would affect both groups equally. Patients with type 1 diabetes made fewer insertions and deleted more nucleotides at VDJ recombination sites, implying thymic rearrangement abnormalities. Sequencing cDNA rather than genomic DNA could over-represent highly expressing activated cells, although activation and CD3 levels did not differ between groups. Naive, central memory and regulatory TCRB repertoires appeared more similar among patients than among healthy donors. Type 1 diabetes patients showed a moderate but significant shortening of TCRB CDR3 length in all four CD4+ subsets.

The High Capacity cDNA Reverse Transcription Kit was used to reverse transcribe all of the isolated RNA, meaning that expressed TCRB transcripts were what got sequenced. Deep immunoSEQ sequencing was performed on naive, central memory and regulatory T cell samples, with an average of about 3.57 million total reads per sample. Sorted cells were lysed in RLT buffer, and RNA was extracted using DNase-treated RNeasy Micro or Mini kits according to cell number. Each cell subset was processed separately to prevent cross-contamination, with patient and healthy donor samples processed together. The immunoSEQ multiplex PCR was used to amplify TCRB sequences from cDNA, generating 87-bp fragments that spanned the CDR3 region. Sequencing of the amplicons was performed on the Illumina HiSeq platform. Concerning the study's data processing: PCR bias was computationally corrected using synthetic template baselines, reads within Hamming distance 2 were collapsed, and singletons that could not be merged were discarded. Reads were aligned against IMGT so that V, D and J genes, CDR3 length and insertions or deletions at six rearrangement sites could be assigned. Clonotype counts were normalized to sorted cell number within each subset before computing true diversity and Gini coefficients with the tcR R package. The overlap coefficient, calculated on TCRB nucleotide sequences, was used to quantify repertoire sharing. TCRdb stores this immuneACCESS table with in-frame sequences only. Part of the clones is absent; in the studies checked, under half of the shortfall reflects unresolved V genes, and no reason is known for the rest. The V and J calls and clone size were taken over from that table, and D and trimming were inferred from the DNA. The table for this sample lists 95,000 to 150,000 clones; roughly 15% of them were counted only once. Over 2% of the sample is in the top ten clones.

The germline V gene (reference sequence) specifies GTSNPN as CDR1 and SVGIG as CDR2. The CDR3 runs 15 amino acids, cysteine and phenylalanine included. Only the CDR3 DNA is retained, 45 bases long and in frame from the first base. Cut back by 0 bases and 5 bases, the V and J ends lie 13 bases apart. From each donor, a single peripheral blood sample of 90 to 150 mL on average was drawn into heparinised tubes. Using a panel that included CD45RO, CCR7, CD25, CD127, CD95 and CD27, naive, central memory, regulatory and stem cell-like memory CD4+ T cells were sorted on a BD FACSAria II. Every sorted population had a purity above 95%. PBMCs were isolated immediately by Lymphoprep density gradient centrifugation and stained directly without culture. To minimize batch effects, samples were stained and sorted in pairs, one healthy donor with one patient per experiment.

The source material was central memory CD4+ T cells from blood. This sequence originates from a young man with type 1 diabetes. The sequence links TRBV30 to TRBJ2-2; TRBD1 is perhaps the D gene, given 7 matching bases. The CDR3 reads CAWSVQGGATGELFF. The nucleotide sequence is given as TGTGCCTGGAGTGTTCAGGGGGGCGCAACCGGGGAGCTGTTTTTT.